These 12 T cell receptor beta chains were sequenced from one sample in a study of neoadjuvant anti-PD-1 for oral cavity cancer. TCRdb's table, derived via immunoSEQ multiplex PCR, lists solely in-frame clones and lacks some. The sample records approximately 13,000 clones, 60% to 65% being singletons. This specimen was PBMCs, taken before nivolumab (anti-PD-1) treatment. These receptors originate from a person between 40 and 85 years old with oral cavity squamous cell carcinoma.

This chain joins TRBV5-1 and TRBJ2-2, with D unresolved. The germline V gene encodes CDR1 SGHRS and CDR2 YFSETQ. V lost 2 bases to trimming and J lost 7 bases, with 15 bases between them. The CDR3 sequence is 15 residues long. For the CDR3, the DNA is TGCGCCAGCAGCTTCTCCGGGCCACGGGTCGGGGAGCTGTTTTTT. It encodes CASSFSGPRVGELFF.

In nucleotides, the CDR3 is TGTGCCAGCAGTCTGGGGAGGGGCTGGGAGACCCAGTACTTC. It encodes CASSLGRGWETQYF. The chain recombines TRBV25-1 with TRBJ2-5; 7 bases align to TRBD2. Germline CDR1 is MGHDK and CDR2 is SYGVNS. With V trimmed by 5 bases and J by 5 bases, 8 bases remained unmatched. The CDR3 spans 14 residues. The full variable domain, its missing parts supplied by reference TRBV25-1 and TRBJ2-5, is EADIYQTPRYLVIGTGKKITLECSQTMGHDKMYWYQQDPGMELHLIHYSYGVNSTEKGDLSSESTVSRIRTEHFPLTLESARPSHTSQYLCASSLGRGWETQYFGPGTRLLVL.

This clone has only a few counts. V is TRBV27 and J is TRBJ1-6; TRBD1 aligns across 9 bases. Germline trimming cut 10 bases from V and 7 bases from J; bases unmatched to any gene: 5. Germline V gene lookup returns CDR1 MNHEY and CDR2 SMNVEV (reference sequence). CDR3 length: 13 amino acids. CDR3 protein: CATTGTGNSPLHF. Written as DNA, the CDR3 is TGTGCCACTACCGGGACAGGGAATTCACCCCTCCACTTT.

The chain links TRBV11-2 to TRBJ2-2, with D tentatively TRBD1 (5 bases). Germline assignment: CDR1 SGHAT and CDR2 FQNNGV. The CDR3 totals 16 residues. Trimming took 5 bases from V and 7 from J, leaving 20 bases between them. This chain's CDR3 is CASSRLRGPAVGELFF. CDR3 nucleotide sequence: TGTGCCAGCAGCAGGCTTAGGGGCCCCGCGGTCGGGGAGCTGTTTTTT.

The V and J genes are TRBV28 and TRBJ1-6; no clear D. The germline gives CDR1 MDHEN, CDR2 SYDVKM. CDR3 length: 12 amino acids. V lost 7 bases and J lost 10, with 11 bases in between. The CDR3 DNA reads as TGTGCCAGCACGAATCGGCGGTCACCCCTCCACTTT. Protein: CASTNRRSPLHF.

The chain links TRBV5-1 to TRBJ1-5; a weak D match, TRBD1 (5 bases). Germline CDR1 and CDR2: SGHRS and YFSETQ. The ends were cut back, 5 bases at V and 1 base at J, with 10 bases in the middle. This CDR3 spans 14 amino acids. The CDR3 spells CASSNGGSNQPQHF. The CDR3 DNA is TGCGCCAGCAGTAACGGGGGGAGCAATCAGCCCCAGCATTTT.

The chain carries TRBV6-9 and TRBJ2-7; D is ambiguous. Germline-derived CDR1 and CDR2 are MNHGY and SVAAGI. The ends were cut back, 2 bases at V and 12 bases at J, with 14 bases in the middle. The CDR3 loop spans 12 amino acids. CDR3 in amino acids: CASSYTPGGPYF. CDR3 coding DNA: TGTGCCAGCAGTTATACCCCAGGTGGGCCGTACTTC.

This chain links TRBV5-1 with TRBJ2-1; D is undetermined. Looked up from germline, CDR1 is SGHRS and CDR2 is YFSETQ. Trimming took off 4 bases at V and 5 bases at J, with 4 bases between the two ends. This CDR3 contains 11 residues. The CDR3 reads CASSLHNEQFF. DNA for the CDR3: TGCGCCAGCAGCCTCCACAATGAGCAGTTCTTC.

J is TRBJ2-5 and V is TRBV11-1; TRBD2 might be the D (6 bases). This CDR3 is 13 amino acids long. Trimming shortened V by 1 base and J by 3 bases, and 6 bases separated the two germline ends. Germline CDR1 SGHAT, CDR2 FQDESV (reference sequence). The CDR3: CASSLGLEETQYF. In nucleotides, the CDR3 is TGTGCCAGCAGCTTAGGACTAGAAGAGACCCAGTACTTC.

This clone was recorded once. The V gene is TRBV19, the J gene TRBJ1-2; D gene ambiguous. Germline values: CDR1 LNHDA, CDR2 SQIVND (reference sequence). This CDR3 is 14 amino acids long. V was pared by 4 bases and J by 8 bases, with 17 bases between. CDR3 loop: CASSTPGGSGGYTF. Here the CDR3 DNA reads TGTGCCAGTAGTACGCCTGGAGGTTCGGGGGGCTACACCTTC.

This sequence joins TRBV5-4 and TRBJ2-2, with D unresolved. The germline V and J ends were trimmed by 4 bases and 0 bases, with 10 bases remaining between them. The CDR3 runs to 15 residues. The germline CDR1 and CDR2 sequences are SGHNT and YYREEE (reference sequence). In DNA form, the CDR3 reads TGTGCCAGCAGCCCGCGAGGTCCGAACACCGGGGAGCTGTTTTTT. The encoded protein is CASSPRGPNTGELFF.

The chain's CDR3 is CASSEYGETQYF. In DNA, the CDR3 is TGTGCCAGCAGTGAATACGGAGAGACCCAGTACTTC. The genes are TRBV2 and TRBJ2-5; the D is unclear. CDR3 length equals 12 residues. The V gene lost 2 bases and the J gene lost 4 bases, with 5 bases spanning the gap. Germline loops: CDR1 SNHLY, CDR2 FYNNEI.